The text below deals with one T cell receptor (beta chain). This sample stems from a study of blood T cell repertoires in COVID-19. Study information: Some COVID-19 samples were acute and others convalescent; all came from the United States, Italy and Spain. T cells, B-cell-depleted T cells, or PBMCs provided the cDNA or gDNA that served as material.

Assay used: immunoSEQ multiplex PCR; TCRdb lists only in-frame clones, some missing. In the table there are 230,000 or so clones, more than 65% of which are singletons. The trim removed 2 bases at V and 8 bases at J, leaving 8 bases unmatched. The CDR3 length is 16 residues. Germline CDR1 and CDR2: ENHRY and SYGVKD. Sequenced: peripheral blood. The receptor's source is a middle-aged man with active or convalescent COVID-19. This chain links TRBV10-3 with TRBJ1-6; 8 bases align to TRBD1. CDR3 DNA: TGTGCCATCAGTGAGCCGACAGGGGTTGGGGATTCACCCCTCCACTTT. It encodes CAISEPTGVGDSPLHF.